This paragraph reports one T cell receptor beta chain. V gave up 3 bases and J gave up 3 bases, with 12 bases separating them. The CDR3 covers 14 residues. From germline, CDR1 is GTSNPN and CDR2 SVGIG (reference sequence). These data belong to a study of blood T cell repertoires in COVID-19. Study context: Donors in the United States, Italy and Spain gave samples during acute or convalescent COVID-19.

In the authors' methods: Reference gene primer amplification gave nucleated cell count estimates. This table comes from immunoSEQ multiplex PCR, and its TCRdb copy is limited to in-frame clones, with some not included. The DNA was the basis for D and trimming; V, J and clone size are from that table. The sample holds 90,000 to 130,000 clones, roughly 84% seen once. The sample consisted of peripheral blood. V usage is TRBV30 and J usage is TRBJ1-5, with D hard to call. The clonotype was recovered from an older woman with acute or convalescent COVID-19. For the CDR3, the DNA is TGTGCCTGGAGCTTTGGGTGGGCCAATCAGCCCCAGCATTTT. It specifies CAWSFGWANQPQHF. Together with reference TRBV30 and TRBJ1-5, the CDR3 gives the full variable domain: SQTIHQWPATLVQPVGSPLSLECTVEGTSNPNLYWYRQAAGRGLQLLFYSVGIGQISSEVPQNLSASRPQDRQFILSSKKLLLSDSGFYLCAWSFGWANQPQHFGDGTRLSIL.